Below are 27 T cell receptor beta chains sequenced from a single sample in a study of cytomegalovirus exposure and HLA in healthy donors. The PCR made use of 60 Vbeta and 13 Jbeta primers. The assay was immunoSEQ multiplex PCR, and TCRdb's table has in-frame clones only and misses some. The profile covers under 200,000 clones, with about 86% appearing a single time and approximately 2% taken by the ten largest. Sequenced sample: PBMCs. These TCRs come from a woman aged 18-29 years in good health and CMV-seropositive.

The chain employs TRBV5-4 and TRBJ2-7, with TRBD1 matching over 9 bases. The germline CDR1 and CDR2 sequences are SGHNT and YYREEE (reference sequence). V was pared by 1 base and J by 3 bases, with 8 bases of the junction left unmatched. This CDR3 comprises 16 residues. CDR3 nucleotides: TGTGCCAGCAGCTTGCACCCGGGACAGGGCCTCTACGAGCAGTACTTC. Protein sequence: CASSLHPGQGLYEQYF.

CDR3 DNA sequence: TGTGCCAGCAGCCACCCCAAGCGGGAGATGAACACTGAAGCTTTCTTT. Amino acids: CASSHPKREMNTEAFF. V gene TRBV7-9 combines with J gene TRBJ1-1; D is unresolved. The CDR3 totals 16 residues. Germline V lookup: CDR1 SEHNR, CDR2 FQNEAQ (reference sequence). V lost 5 bases to trimming and J lost 0 bases, with 16 bases between them.

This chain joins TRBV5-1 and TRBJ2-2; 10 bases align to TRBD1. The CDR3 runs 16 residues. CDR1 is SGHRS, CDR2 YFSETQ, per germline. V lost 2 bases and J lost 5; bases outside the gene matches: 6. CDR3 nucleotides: TGCGCCAGCAGCTTTTCTGGACAGGGGGGGACCGGGGAGCTGTTTTTT. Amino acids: CASSFSGQGGTGELFF.

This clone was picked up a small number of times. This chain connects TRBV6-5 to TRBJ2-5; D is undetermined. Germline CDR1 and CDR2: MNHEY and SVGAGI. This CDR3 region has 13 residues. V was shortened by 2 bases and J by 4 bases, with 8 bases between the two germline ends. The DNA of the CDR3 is TGTGCCAGCAGTTACGTGGCAGGAGAGACCCAGTACTTC. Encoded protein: CASSYVAGETQYF.

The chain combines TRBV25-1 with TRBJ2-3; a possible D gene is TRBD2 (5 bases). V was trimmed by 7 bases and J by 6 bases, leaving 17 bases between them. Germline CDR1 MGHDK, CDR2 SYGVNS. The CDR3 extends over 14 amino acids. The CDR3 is CASKSEGFGDTQYF. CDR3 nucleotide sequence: TGTGCCAGCAAAAGCGAGGGTTTTGGGGATACGCAGTATTTT.

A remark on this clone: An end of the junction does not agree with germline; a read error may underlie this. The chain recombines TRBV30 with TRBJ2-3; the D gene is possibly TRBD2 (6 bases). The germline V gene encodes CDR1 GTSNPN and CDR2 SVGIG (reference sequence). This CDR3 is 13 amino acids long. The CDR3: CTWSSGTTDTQYF. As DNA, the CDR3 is TGTACCTGGAGTTCGGGGACTACAGATACGCAGTATTTT.

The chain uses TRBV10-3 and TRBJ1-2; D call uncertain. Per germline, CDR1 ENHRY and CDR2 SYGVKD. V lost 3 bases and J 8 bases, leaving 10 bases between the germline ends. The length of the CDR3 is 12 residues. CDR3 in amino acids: CAISDPAYGYTF. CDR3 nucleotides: TGTGCCATCAGTGACCCCGCGTACGGCTACACCTTC.

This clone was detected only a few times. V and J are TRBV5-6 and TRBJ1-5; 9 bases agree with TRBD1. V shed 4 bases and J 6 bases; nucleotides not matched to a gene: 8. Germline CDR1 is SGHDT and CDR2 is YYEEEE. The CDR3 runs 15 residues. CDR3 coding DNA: TGTGCCAGCAGCGCGGACAGGGGTCAGAGTCAGCCCCAGCATTTT. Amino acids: CASSADRGQSQPQHF.

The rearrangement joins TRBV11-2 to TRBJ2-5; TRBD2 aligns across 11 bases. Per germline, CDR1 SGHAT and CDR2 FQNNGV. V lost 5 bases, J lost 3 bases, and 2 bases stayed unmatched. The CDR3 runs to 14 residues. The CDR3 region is CASSKTSGEETQYF. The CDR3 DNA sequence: TGTGCCAGCAGCAAGACTAGCGGGGAAGAGACCCAGTACTTC. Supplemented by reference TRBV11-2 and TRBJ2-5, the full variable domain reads EAGVAQSPRYKIIEKRQSVAFWCNPISGHATLYWYQQILGQGPKLLIQFQNNGVVDDSQLPKDRFSAERLKGVDSTLKIQPAKLEDSAVYLCASSKTSGEETQYFGPGTRLLVL.

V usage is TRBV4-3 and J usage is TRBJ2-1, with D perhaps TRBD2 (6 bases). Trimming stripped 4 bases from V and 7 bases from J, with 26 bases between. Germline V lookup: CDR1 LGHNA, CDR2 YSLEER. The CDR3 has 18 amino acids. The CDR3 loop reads CASSPEPQRAGYRNEQFF. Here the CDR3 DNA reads TGCGCCAGCAGCCCCGAACCACAGAGAGCGGGTTATAGGAATGAGCAGTTCTTC.

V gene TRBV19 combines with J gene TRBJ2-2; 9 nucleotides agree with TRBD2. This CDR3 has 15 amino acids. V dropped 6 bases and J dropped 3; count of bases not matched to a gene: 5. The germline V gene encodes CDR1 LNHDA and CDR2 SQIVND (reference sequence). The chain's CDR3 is CASRAGGPDTGELFF. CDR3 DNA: TGTGCCAGTAGGGCGGGGGGGCCCGACACCGGGGAGCTGTTTTTT.

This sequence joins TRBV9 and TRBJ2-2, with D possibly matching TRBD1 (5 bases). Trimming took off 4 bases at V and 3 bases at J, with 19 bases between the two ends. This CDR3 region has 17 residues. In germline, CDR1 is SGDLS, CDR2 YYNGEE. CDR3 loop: CASSPARAGKDTGELFF. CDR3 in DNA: TGTGCCAGCAGCCCAGCCAGGGCAGGGAAGGACACCGGGGAGCTGTTTTTT.

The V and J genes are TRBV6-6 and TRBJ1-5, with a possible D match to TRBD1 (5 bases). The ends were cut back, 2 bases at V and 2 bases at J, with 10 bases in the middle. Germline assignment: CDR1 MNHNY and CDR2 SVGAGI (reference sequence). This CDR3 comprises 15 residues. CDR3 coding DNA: TGTGCCAGCAGTTACCGGGGGGATGGCAATCAGCCCCAGCATTTT. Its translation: CASSYRGDGNQPQHF.

For the CDR3, the DNA is TGTGCCAGCTCACCTGGAGACAATCAGCCCCAGCATTTT. Translated: CASSPGDNQPQHF. The chain combines TRBV18 with TRBJ1-5; D not certain. V lost 3 bases and J 3 bases, leaving 6 bases between the germline ends. Germline-derived CDR1 and CDR2 are KGHSH and LQKENI. CDR3 length: 13 amino acids.

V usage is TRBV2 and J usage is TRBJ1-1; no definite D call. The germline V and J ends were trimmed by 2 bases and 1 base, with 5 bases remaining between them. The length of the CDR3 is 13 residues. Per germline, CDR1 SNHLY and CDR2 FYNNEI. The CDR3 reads CASSEYGNTEAFF. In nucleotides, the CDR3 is TGTGCCAGCAGTGAATACGGGAACACTGAAGCTTTCTTT.

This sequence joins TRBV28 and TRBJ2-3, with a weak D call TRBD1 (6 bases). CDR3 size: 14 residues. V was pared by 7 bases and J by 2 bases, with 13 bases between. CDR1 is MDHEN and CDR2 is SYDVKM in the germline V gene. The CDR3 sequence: CASTGAGDTDTQYF. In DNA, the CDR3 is TGTGCCAGCACCGGGGCAGGGGACACAGATACGCAGTATTTT.

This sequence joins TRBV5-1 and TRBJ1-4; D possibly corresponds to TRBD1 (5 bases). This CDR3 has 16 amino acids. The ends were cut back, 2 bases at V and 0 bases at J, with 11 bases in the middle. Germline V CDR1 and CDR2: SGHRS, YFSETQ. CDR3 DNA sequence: TGCGCCAGCAGCTTCGGACAACTTACAACTAATGAAAAACTGTTTTTT. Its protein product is CASSFGQLTTNEKLFF.

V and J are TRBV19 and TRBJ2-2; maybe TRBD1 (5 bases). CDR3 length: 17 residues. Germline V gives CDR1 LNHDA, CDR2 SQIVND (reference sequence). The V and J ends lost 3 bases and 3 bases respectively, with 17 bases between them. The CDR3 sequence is CASSIRGTVFDTGELFF. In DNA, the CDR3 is TGTGCCAGTAGTATTAGGGGAACGGTTTTCGACACCGGGGAGCTGTTTTTT.

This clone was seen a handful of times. CDR3 in DNA: TGTGCCAGCAGACTCGGACAAGGGCCCACTGAAGCTTTCTTT. It is translated as CASRLGQGPTEAFF. This chain connects TRBV6-5 to TRBJ1-1; D perhaps matches TRBD1 (5 bases). V was pared by 6 bases and J by 4 bases, with 15 bases between. Germline loops: CDR1 MNHEY, CDR2 SVGAGI. The CDR3 is made up of 14 amino acids.

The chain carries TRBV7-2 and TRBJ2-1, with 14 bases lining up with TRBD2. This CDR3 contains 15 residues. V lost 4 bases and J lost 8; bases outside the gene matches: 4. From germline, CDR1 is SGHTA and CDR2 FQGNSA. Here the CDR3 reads CASSWGLAGADEQFF. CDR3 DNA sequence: TGTGCCAGCAGCTGGGGACTAGCGGGGGCTGATGAGCAGTTCTTC. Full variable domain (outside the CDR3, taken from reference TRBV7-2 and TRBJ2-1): GAGVSQSPSNKVTEKGKDVELRCDPISGHTALYWYRQSLGQGLEFLIYFQGNSAPDKSGLPSDRFSAERTGGSVSTLTIQRTQQEDSAVYLCASSWGLAGADEQFFGPGTRLTVL.

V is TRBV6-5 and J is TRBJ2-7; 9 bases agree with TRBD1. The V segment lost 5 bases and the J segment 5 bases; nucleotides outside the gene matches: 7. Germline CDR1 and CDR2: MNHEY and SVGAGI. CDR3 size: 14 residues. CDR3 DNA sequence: TGTGCCAGCAGTACACAGGGGGCGCAGAACGAGCAGTACTTC. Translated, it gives CASSTQGAQNEQYF.

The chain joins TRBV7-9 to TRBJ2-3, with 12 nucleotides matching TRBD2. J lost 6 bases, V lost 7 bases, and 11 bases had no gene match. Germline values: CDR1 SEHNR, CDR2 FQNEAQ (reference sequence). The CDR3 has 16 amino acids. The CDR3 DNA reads TGTGCCAGCACCCCACCCCTAGCGGGGGGGCCCGATACGCAGTATTTT. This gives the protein CASTPPLAGGPDTQYF.

The CDR3 reads CASSEEGLAGGEQFF. The CDR3 region has the DNA TGTGCCAGCAGTGAAGAGGGACTAGCGGGCGGTGAGCAGTTCTTC. The chain recombines TRBV6-1 with TRBJ2-1, with 12 bases that match TRBD2. The CDR3 is 15 amino acids. The germline CDR1 and CDR2 sequences are MNHNS and SASEGT. Trimming took 1 base from V and 9 from J; bases not matched to a gene: 4.

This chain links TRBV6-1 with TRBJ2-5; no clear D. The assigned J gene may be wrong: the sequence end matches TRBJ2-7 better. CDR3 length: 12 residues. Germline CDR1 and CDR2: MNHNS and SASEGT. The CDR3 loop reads CASSPRNYEQYF. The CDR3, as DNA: TGTGCCAGCAGTCCACGGAACTACGAGCAGTACTTC.

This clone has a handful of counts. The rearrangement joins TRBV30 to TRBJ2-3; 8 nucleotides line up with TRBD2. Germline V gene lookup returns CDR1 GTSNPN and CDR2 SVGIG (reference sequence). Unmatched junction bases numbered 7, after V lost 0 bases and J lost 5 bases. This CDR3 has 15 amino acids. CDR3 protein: CAWSVVAGGKDTQYF. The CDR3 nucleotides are TGTGCCTGGAGTGTAGTTGCGGGGGGAAAAGATACGCAGTATTTT.

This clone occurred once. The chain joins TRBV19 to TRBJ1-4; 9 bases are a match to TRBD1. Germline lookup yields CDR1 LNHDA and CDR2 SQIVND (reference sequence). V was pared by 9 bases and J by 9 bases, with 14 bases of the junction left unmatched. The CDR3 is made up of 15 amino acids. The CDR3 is CASRSQGAEGQKLFF. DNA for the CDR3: TGTGCCAGCCGGTCACAGGGGGCGGAGGGTCAAAAACTGTTTTTT.

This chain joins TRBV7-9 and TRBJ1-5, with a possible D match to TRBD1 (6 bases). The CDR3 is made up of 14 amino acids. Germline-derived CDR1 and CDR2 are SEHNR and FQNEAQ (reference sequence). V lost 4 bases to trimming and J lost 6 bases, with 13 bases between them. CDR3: CASSSTTGSQPQHF. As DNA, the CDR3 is TGTGCCAGCAGCTCTACCACAGGGTCTCAGCCCCAGCATTTT. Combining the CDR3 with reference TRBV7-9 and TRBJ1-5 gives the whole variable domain DTGVSQNPRHKITKRGQNVTFRCDPISEHNRLYWYRQTLGQGPEFLTYFQNEAQLEKSRLLSDRFSAERPKGSFSTLEIQRTEQGDSAMYLCASSSTTGSQPQHFGDGTRLSIL.